These 19 T cell receptor beta chains share one sample of origin, sequenced in a study of shared clonotypes between healthy human individuals (dated by TCRdb to 2020 to 2021). To prepare the library, the immunoSEQ multiplex PCR assay was applied. Entries here come from immuneACCESS through TCRdb and include only in-frame sequences with V and J called. Some clones fail to appear in such tables; in the studies checked, an unresolved V gene covers under half of the shortfall, and the cause of the remainder is unknown. For this sample there are around 370,000 clones; around 96% appear just once. The ten most abundant clones make up 0.32% of the sample. The sequenced sample consisted of memory CD8+ T cells sorted from blood. The label giving this sample's cell subset or site can be read as: CD45RO+ cells pooled with CCR7-negative TemRA cells. The receptor set was obtained from a man aged 30-40 years in good health.

The chain uses TRBV7-9 and TRBJ1-2, with no clear D. V shed 8 bases and J shed 4 bases, with 11 bases lying between them. Germline lookup yields CDR1 SEHNR and CDR2 FQNEAQ (reference sequence). This CDR3 is 12 amino acids long. CDR3 nucleotide sequence: TGTGCCAGCCACACCTTTCTCTATGGCTACACCTTC. It is translated as CASHTFLYGYTF. Combining the CDR3 with reference TRBV7-9 and TRBJ1-2 gives the whole variable domain DTGVSQNPRHKITKRGQNVTFRCDPISEHNRLYWYRQTLGQGPEFLTYFQNEAQLEKSRLLSDRFSAERPKGSFSTLEIQRTEQGDSAMYLCASHTFLYGYTFGSGTRLTVV.

The chain couples TRBV5-1 to TRBJ2-7, with 8 bases that match TRBD1. Trimming at V came to 4 bases and at J to 2 bases, leaving 2 bases not matched to a gene. There are 13 residues in the CDR3. Germline V CDR1 and CDR2: SGHRS, YFSETQ. The CDR3 sequence: CASSDRGPYEQYF. CDR3 nucleotide sequence: TGCGCCAGCAGCGACAGGGGTCCCTACGAGCAGTACTTC.

The chain couples TRBV6-6 to TRBJ2-7; 10 bases match TRBD2. Trimming at V came to 0 bases and at J to 5 bases, leaving 4 bases not matched to a gene. The CDR3 has 15 residues. Germline values: CDR1 MNHNY, CDR2 SVGAGI (reference sequence). CDR3 DNA: TGTGCCAGCAGTTACTCACCCAGCGGGAGGGACGAGCAGTACTTC. Its protein is CASSYSPSGRDEQYF.

This chain's CDR3 is CASSLAWPSGGYEQYF. The CDR3 nucleotides read TGTGCCAGCAGCTTGGCCTGGCCTAGCGGGGGCTACGAGCAGTACTTC. The chain employs TRBV5-6 and TRBJ2-7, with TRBD2 matching over 10 bases. This CDR3 spans 16 amino acids. J gave up 3 bases and V 0 bases, and 6 bases lay outside the gene matches. Germline V lookup: CDR1 SGHDT, CDR2 YYEEEE.

This chain joins TRBV19 and TRBJ2-2, with D perhaps TRBD2 (5 bases). The germline V and J ends were trimmed by 4 bases and 6 bases, with 6 bases remaining between them. The CDR3 totals 12 residues. Germline values: CDR1 LNHDA, CDR2 SQIVND (reference sequence). This CDR3 reads CASSTSSGELFF. DNA of the CDR3: TGTGCCAGTAGTACTAGCTCCGGGGAGCTGTTTTTT.

The chain combines TRBV7-9 with TRBJ2-1; 13 bases map to TRBD2. The V segment lost 5 bases and the J segment 8 bases; nucleotides outside the gene matches: 9. Germline-derived CDR1 and CDR2 are SEHNR and FQNEAQ (reference sequence). This CDR3 has 16 residues. The CDR3 DNA follows: TGTGCCAGCAGCACACTACTAGCGGGAGGGCCGGATGAGCAGTTCTTC. It translates to CASSTLLAGGPDEQFF.

The chain links TRBV6-6 to TRBJ2-7; no definite D call. The CDR3 loop spans 13 amino acids. The germline gives CDR1 MNHNY, CDR2 SVGAGI (reference sequence). V was cut by 6 bases and J by 0 bases, with 9 bases left in between. The CDR3: CASSRGSSYEQYF. CDR3 in DNA: TGTGCCAGCAGCCGTGGGTCCTCCTACGAGCAGTACTTC.

V and J are TRBV7-6 and TRBJ1-1, with a weak D call TRBD1 (6 bases). Trimming removed 1 base from V and 3 bases from J, with 18 bases in between. In germline, CDR1 is SGHVS, CDR2 FNYEAQ. The CDR3 is 17 residues long. The CDR3 loop is CASSLDGGGPWDTEAFF. The CDR3 DNA reads TGTGCCAGCAGCTTAGATGGGGGGGGCCCATGGGACACTGAAGCTTTCTTT.

The rearrangement joins TRBV6-5 to TRBJ1-5, with a weak D call TRBD1 (5 bases). Trimming took 0 bases from V and 1 from J, leaving 7 bases between them. Germline CDR1 reads MNHEY; CDR2 reads SVGAGI. The CDR3 loop spans 15 amino acids. CDR3 sequence (DNA): TGTGCCAGCAGTTACTCGGGGCAGAGCAATCAGCCCCAGCATTTT. Its translation: CASSYSGQSNQPQHF.

This chain uses TRBV5-1 with TRBJ2-7; TRBD2 might be the D (5 bases). The length of the CDR3 is 18 residues. V was clipped by 1 base and J by 1 base, with 21 bases between them. In germline, CDR1 is SGHRS, CDR2 YFSETQ. The CDR3 spells CASSLSPGGSLYSYEQYF. The CDR3 DNA sequence: TGCGCCAGCAGCTTGTCCCCAGGAGGTAGCCTTTATTCCTACGAGCAGTACTTC.

The V gene is TRBV12-5, the J gene TRBJ1-1; D may be TRBD1 (6 bases). Germline CDR1 LGHNT, CDR2 FRNRAP. CDR3 length: 19 amino acids. V was pared by 6 bases and J by 5 bases, with 31 bases between. The CDR3 here is CASGYTNTEGVSKGTEAFF. The CDR3 DNA follows: TGTGCTAGTGGATATACCAACACAGAGGGGGTTTCAAAAGGTACTGAAGCTTTCTTT. The whole variable domain, remainder taken from reference TRBV12-5 and TRBJ1-1, is DARVTQTPRHKVTEMGQEVTMRCQPILGHNTVFWYRQTMMQGLELLAYFRNRAPLDDSGMPKDRFSAEMPDATLATLKIQPSEPRDSAVYFCASGYTNTEGVSKGTEAFFGQGTRLTVV.

The chain uses TRBV6-5 and TRBJ2-3; the D gene is possibly TRBD1 (5 bases). The CDR3 loop spans 14 amino acids. V lost 2 bases and J 6 bases, leaving 12 bases between the germline ends. The V gene's germline CDR1 is MNHEY and CDR2 SVGAGI. CDR3 DNA sequence: TGTGCCAGCAGTTACCGGGTGAAGGGGGATACGCAGTATTTT. It translates to CASSYRVKGDTQYF.

The CDR3 here is CASSPVTSGSETQYF. The DNA of the CDR3 is TGTGCCAGCAGTCCCGTAACTAGCGGGAGCGAGACCCAGTACTTC. This rearrangement joins TRBV27 to TRBJ2-5, with 11 bases matching TRBD2. Germline V gives CDR1 MNHEY, CDR2 SMNVEV (reference sequence). V trimming: 5 bases; J trimming: 5 bases; junction bases outside the gene matches: 7. The CDR3 spans 15 residues.

The chain recombines TRBV7-9 with TRBJ2-5, with a weak D call TRBD2 (5 bases). The V end was cut by 0 bases, the J end by 5 bases, with 13 bases between. Germline V gene sequence: CDR1 SEHNR, CDR2 FQNEAQ (reference sequence). The CDR3 loop spans 15 amino acids. The CDR3 sequence is CASSLAIGEWETQYF. The CDR3 DNA follows: TGTGCCAGCAGCTTAGCGATCGGGGAGTGGGAGACCCAGTACTTC.

The chain uses TRBV11-3 and TRBJ1-2; possible D gene TRBD1, 5 bases. The germline gives CDR1 SGHNT, CDR2 YENEEA. Deletions cut 4 bases from V and 6 bases from J, with 15 bases between. The CDR3 has 14 residues. CDR3 coding DNA: TGTGCCAGCAGCTACCGGGGCTCGGTTAATGGCTACACCTTC. Translation: CASSYRGSVNGYTF.

The V call is TRBV5-1, the J call TRBJ2-7; D might be TRBD1 (6 bases). CDR1 is SGHRS and CDR2 is YFSETQ in the germline V gene. The CDR3 totals 15 residues. V lost 2 bases to trimming and J lost 1 base, with 13 bases between them. The CDR3 loop is CASSFTGYYSYEQYF. The CDR3 bases are TGCGCCAGCAGCTTCACAGGGTATTATTCCTACGAGCAGTACTTC.

The chain is built from TRBV6-1 and TRBJ2-3; D unresolved. The CDR3 runs 14 residues. Germline V gives CDR1 MNHNS, CDR2 SASEGT. Trimming took 6 bases from V and 2 from J, leaving 12 bases between them. The CDR3 DNA follows: TGTGCCAGCAGCCGATTCCTTGTCACAGATACGCAGTATTTT. Its protein product is CASSRFLVTDTQYF.

The chain employs TRBV19 and TRBJ2-6; TRBD1 aligns across 7 bases. The CDR3 is made up of 15 amino acids. Trimming took 9 bases from V and 2 from J; bases not matched to a gene: 7. Looked up from germline, CDR1 is LNHDA and CDR2 is SQIVND (reference sequence). The CDR3 nucleotides are TGTGCCAGCTGTAGACAGGGAACTGGGGCCAACGTCCTGACTTTC. It yields the protein CASCRQGTGANVLTF.

The V and J genes are TRBV11-2 and TRBJ2-5; D gene ambiguous. V lost 1 base and J 3 bases, leaving 6 bases between the germline ends. Germline loops: CDR1 SGHAT, CDR2 FQNNGV. The CDR3 loop spans 13 amino acids. The CDR3 loop is CASSLVRKETQYF. For the CDR3, the DNA is TGTGCCAGCAGCTTAGTGAGGAAAGAGACCCAGTACTTC.